Each of the 10 T cell receptor beta chains below was sequenced from the same sample in a study of T cell responses to AZD1222 COVID-19 vaccine. Profiled with immunoSEQ multiplex PCR; TCRdb holds only in-frame clones, not every one. The profile covers 130,000 to 150,000 clones, with around 90% appearing a single time and about 3% taken by the ten largest. The specimen was peripheral blood, collected on day 0 of MenACWY control vaccination. Receptors originate from an adult in good health.

The V gene is TRBV4-1, the J gene TRBJ1-1; 7 positions match TRBD1. Germline V gives CDR1 MGHRA, CDR2 YSYEKL. The CDR3 loop spans 16 amino acids. With V trimmed by 1 base and J by 0 bases, 5 bases remained unmatched. The CDR3 protein is CASSQVPTGLNTEAFF. The DNA of the CDR3 is TGCGCCAGCAGCCAAGTCCCGACAGGGCTGAACACTGAAGCTTTCTTT.

This clone was observed a single time. The J gene is TRBJ1-5, the V gene TRBV19; the D is unclear. This CDR3 is 15 amino acids long. CDR1 LNHDA and CDR2 SQIVND come from the germline V gene (reference sequence). The V end lost 0 bases, the J end lost 1 base, and 7 bases lay between the germline ends. CDR3 in amino acids: CASSIDEVSNQPQHF. The CDR3 DNA reads TGTGCCAGTAGTATAGATGAGGTGAGCAATCAGCCCCAGCATTTT.

The rearrangement uses TRBV5-6 and TRBJ2-1, with unresolved D. CDR1 and CDR2 from the germline V gene are SGHDT and YYEEEE. This CDR3 spans 16 amino acids. Between the trimmed V and J ends, which lost 2 bases and 0 bases, there was a span of 12 bases. The CDR3 is CASSLRTRSSYNEQFF. The CDR3 bases are TGTGCCAGCAGCTTAAGGACCAGGAGCTCCTACAATGAGCAGTTCTTC. The full variable domain, rest sourced from reference TRBV5-6 and TRBJ2-1, is DAGVTQSPTHLIKTRGQQVTLRCSPKSGHDTVSWYQQALGQGPQFIFQYYEEEERQRGNFPDRFSGHQFPNYSSELNVNALLLGDSALYLCASSLRTRSSYNEQFFGPGTRLTVL.

The chain links TRBV2 to TRBJ1-2; perhaps TRBD1 as D (6 bases). Per germline, CDR1 SNHLY and CDR2 FYNNEI. Trimming shortened V by 4 bases and J by 6 bases, and 12 bases separated the two germline ends. The CDR3 sequence is 13 residues long. The CDR3: CASSGQVLHGYTF. DNA for the CDR3: TGTGCCAGCAGTGGACAGGTTCTACATGGCTACACCTTC. Combining the CDR3 with reference TRBV2 and TRBJ1-2 gives the whole variable domain EPEVTQTPSHQVTQMGQEVILRCVPISNHLYFYWYRQILGQKVEFLVSFYNNEISEKSEIFDDQFSVERPDGSNFTLKIRSTKLEDSAMYFCASSGQVLHGYTFGSGTRLTVV.

V and J are TRBV21-1 and TRBJ1-6; the table's D call, TRBD1, has no DNA check behind it. TRBV21-1 has pseudogene status. This CDR3 spans 15 amino acids. This chain's CDR3 is CASSARTGRNSPLHF. CDR3 coding DNA: TGTGCCAGCAGCGCCCGGACAGGGAGGAATTCACCCCTCCACTTT.

This chain joins TRBV28 and TRBJ1-5, with D tentatively TRBD1 (5 bases). The CDR3 totals 15 residues. The V end was cut by 8 bases, the J end by 0 bases, with 14 bases between. The V gene's germline CDR1 is MDHEN and CDR2 SYDVKM. In nucleotides, the CDR3 is TGTGCCAGCTTCCCGAGCAGGGCTAGCAATCAGCCCCAGCATTTT. Translation: CASFPSRASNQPQHF.

The DNA for the CDR3 is TGTGCCAGCAGTGCACAGGGGAGAAACACCATATATTTT. Its translation: CASSAQGRNTIYF. The chain carries TRBV2 and TRBJ1-3; 7 bases are shared with TRBD1. The CDR3 consists of 13 residues. Trimming took 4 bases from V and 5 from J; bases not matched to a gene: 2. The germline CDR1 and CDR2 sequences are SNHLY and FYNNEI.

This chain links TRBV5-1 with TRBJ2-2; 7 positions match TRBD2. The CDR3 is 16 amino acids. Germline lookup yields CDR1 SGHRS and CDR2 YFSETQ. The V gene end was trimmed by 4 bases and the J gene end by 4 bases; junction bases not matched to a gene: 10. CDR3 nucleotides: TGCGCCAGCAGCCCGATAGCGGGCGATGGCACCGGGGAGCTGTTTTTT. Amino acids: CASSPIAGDGTGELFF. The variable domain in full, with the rest retrieved from reference TRBV5-1 and TRBJ2-2, is KAGVTQTPRYLIKTRGQQVTLSCSPISGHRSVSWYQQTPGQGLQFLFEYFSETQRNKGNFPGRFSGRQFSNSRSEMNVSTLELGDSALYLCASSPIAGDGTGELFFGEGSRLTVL.

CDR3 in amino acids: CASSEDGGPDQPQHF. CDR3 DNA sequence: TGTGCCAGCAGTGAGGATGGGGGGCCTGATCAGCCCCAGCATTTT. The V call is TRBV2, the J call TRBJ1-5, with D possibly matching TRBD1 (6 bases). The CDR3 consists of 15 residues. V lost 3 bases and J lost 5, with 14 bases in between. Germline-derived CDR1 and CDR2 are SNHLY and FYNNEI.

This chain connects TRBV4-1 to TRBJ1-1; D perhaps matches TRBD1 (6 bases). The CDR3 covers 16 residues. The germline V gene encodes CDR1 MGHRA and CDR2 YSYEKL. Trimming left V 0 bases short and J 6 bases short, with 17 bases between. The CDR3 reads CASSQDPDSYYSEAFF. In DNA form, the CDR3 reads TGCGCCAGCAGCCAAGATCCGGACAGCTATTATTCTGAAGCTTTCTTT.